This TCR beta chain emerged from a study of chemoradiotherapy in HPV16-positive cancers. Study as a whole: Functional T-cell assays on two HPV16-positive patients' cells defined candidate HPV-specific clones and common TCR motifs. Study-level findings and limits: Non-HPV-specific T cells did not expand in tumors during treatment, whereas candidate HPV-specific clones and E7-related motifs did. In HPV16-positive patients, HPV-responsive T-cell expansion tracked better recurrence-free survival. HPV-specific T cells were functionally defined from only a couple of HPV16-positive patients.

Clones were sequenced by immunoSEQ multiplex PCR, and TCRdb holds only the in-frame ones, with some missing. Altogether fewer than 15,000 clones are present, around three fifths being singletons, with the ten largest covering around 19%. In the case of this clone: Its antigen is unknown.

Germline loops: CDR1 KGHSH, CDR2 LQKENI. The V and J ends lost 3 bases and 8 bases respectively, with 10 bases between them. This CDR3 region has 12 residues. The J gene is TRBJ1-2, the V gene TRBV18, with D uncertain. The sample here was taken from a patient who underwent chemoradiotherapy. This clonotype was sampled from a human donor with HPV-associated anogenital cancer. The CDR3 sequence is CASSPNVGGYTF. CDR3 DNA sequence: TGTGCCAGCTCACCCAACGTTGGAGGCTACACCTTC.